This T cell receptor (beta chain) is from a study of blood T cell repertoires in COVID-19. Looking at the study overall: The United States, Italy and Spain provided the acute and convalescent COVID-19 samples. T cells, B-cell-depleted T cells, or PBMCs provided the cDNA or gDNA that served as material.

Trimming at V came to 0 bases and at J to 4 bases, leaving 1 base not matched to a gene. The CDR3 is made up of 15 amino acids. Germline V gene lookup returns CDR1 MGHRA and CDR2 YSYEKL. In the original processing: Amplification with reference gene primers provided the estimates of nucleated cell counts. The method was immunoSEQ multiplex PCR; TCRdb's version includes in-frame clones alone and lacks a portion of them. V and J calls and clone size are those listed in that table; D and trimming were worked out from the DNA. This table holds fewer than 100,000 clones, more than 75% found once. The chain couples TRBV4-1 to TRBJ2-3, with 10 bases that match TRBD2. The origin of this receptor is a human donor in a cohort sampled during active COVID-19. The material sequenced was peripheral blood. The CDR3 region is CASSQDGLAADTQYF. Written as DNA, the CDR3 is TGCGCCAGCAGCCAAGATGGACTAGCGGCAGATACGCAGTATTTT.